The sequence of this T cell receptor beta chain was determined in a study of regulatory T cells in long-lasting Graves disease. Indicated time point: newly diagnosed GD, antithyroid drugs for less than 3 months. PBMC RNA was the source of the TCR library. Study-level findings and limits: Under persistent disease, TRBV28, TRBJ1-2 and TRBJ2-5 were used preferentially. Relative to newly diagnosed Graves' patients, persistent ones had lower TCR diversity.

There are 15 residues in the CDR3. Germline CDR1 is MNHNS and CDR2 is SASEGT. V was clipped by 5 bases and J by 6 bases, with 16 bases between them. Regarding this clonotype: Its antigen is unidentified.

Building the TCR beta libraries relied on iRepertoire HTBI primers, and CDR3 regions underwent Arm-PCR. TCRdb recomputed calls from the multiplex PCR reads with MiXCR, one row per CDR3 protein. The data show around 480,000 distinct CDR3 sequences, roughly 15% seen once. These data were likewise used in another study, on T cells in Graves' hyperthyroidism and ophthalmopathy. From that study: The hyperthyroidism patients had all been newly diagnosed, and their disease duration was under 2 months. Their ages ranged from 18 to 65 years.

The gene calls are TRBV6-1 and TRBJ2-2; tentative D call: TRBD1 (6 bases). The sequenced sample was peripheral blood mononuclear cells (PBMCs), obtained at new diagnosis, from a patient treated with antithyroid drugs. This clonotype was obtained from a woman aged 35-65 years with Graves disease. CDR3 nucleotides: TGTGCCAGCAGTAACCTACAGGGAGTGGCCGGGGAGCTGTTTTTT. It codes for CASSNLQGVAGELFF.